A single sample gave rise to the 27 T cell receptor beta chains below, sequenced in a study of T cell changes during pregnancy in multiple sclerosis. Measured with immunoSEQ multiplex PCR; TCRdb has only the in-frame clones, and not every one. The data hold around 70,000 clones, with roughly 89% observed a single time. Specimen: peripheral blood, collected in the second trimester of pregnancy. These TCRs come from a female donor with multiple sclerosis, enrolled in a pregnancy study.

The chain recombines TRBV6-1 with TRBJ2-7; the D gene is possibly TRBD1 (6 bases). CDR3 size: 16 residues. Germline CDR1 and CDR2: MNHNS and SASEGT. V shed 6 bases and J shed 0 bases, with 18 bases lying between them. In nucleotides, the CDR3 is TGTGCCAGCAGGGAAACAACAGGGTTCAGCTCCTACGAGCAGTACTTC. It codes for CASRETTGFSSYEQYF.

The chain is built from TRBV5-8 and TRBJ2-1; TRBD1 agrees at 7 bases. V shed 2 bases and J 5 bases; nucleotides not matched to a gene: 10. There are 16 residues in the CDR3. Per germline, CDR1 SGHTS and CDR2 YDEGEE. The CDR3 sequence is CASSFPSGQVHNEQFF. CDR3 nucleotide sequence: TGTGCCAGCAGCTTCCCCTCAGGACAGGTACACAATGAGCAGTTCTTC.

Only one count was recorded for this clone. The chain employs TRBV5-1 and TRBJ2-7; 8 nucleotides match TRBD2. CDR3 length: 17 amino acids. V lost 4 bases and J lost 1; bases outside the gene matches: 13. Germline V gene lookup returns CDR1 SGHRS and CDR2 YFSETQ. The CDR3 bases are TGCGCCAGCAGCCTGGTTCGTTCGGGGGGGCCTTCCTACGAGCAGTACTTC. Translation gives CASSLVRSGGPSYEQYF.

J is TRBJ2-1 and V is TRBV4-1; D remains ambiguous. Germline lookup yields CDR1 MGHRA and CDR2 YSYEKL. The CDR3 spans 13 residues. The germline V and J ends were trimmed by 0 bases and 8 bases, with 8 bases remaining between them. CDR3 bases: TGCGCCAGCAGCCAAGAAGAAGGAGATGAGCAGTTCTTC. It translates to CASSQEEGDEQFF.

In its sample, this clone was seen once. The rearrangement joins TRBV5-3 to TRBJ1-5; TRBD1 aligns across 10 bases. TRBV5-3 counts as an open reading frame of uncertain function. With 4 bases clipped from V and 0 bases from J, the junction kept 7 bases outside the gene matches. This CDR3 contains 17 residues. The CDR3 here is CARSRWDRGYSNQPQHF. The CDR3 coding sequence is TGTGCCAGAAGCCGCTGGGACAGGGGCTATAGCAATCAGCCCCAGCATTTT.

CDR3 DNA: TGTGCCACAGGGGGACCGACAAACACTGAAGCTTTCTTT. The encoded protein is CATGGPTNTEAFF. The chain is built from TRBV10-3 and TRBJ1-1, with TRBD1 matching over 7 bases. CDR3 length equals 13 residues. The trim removed 10 bases at V and 2 bases at J, leaving 7 bases unmatched. Germline CDR1 ENHRY, CDR2 SYGVKD.

The rearrangement links TRBV6-5 to TRBJ1-5, with D unclear. Germline CDR1 MNHEY, CDR2 SVGAGI. The CDR3 runs to 16 residues. The V gene lost 0 bases and the J gene lost 4 bases, with 13 bases spanning the gap. CDR3 in amino acids: CASSYSAAGQNQPQHF. In DNA form, the CDR3 reads TGTGCCAGCAGTTACTCAGCCGCAGGTCAAAATCAGCCCCAGCATTTT.

The chain joins TRBV19 to TRBJ1-4, with TRBD1 identical over 8 bases. The V gene's germline CDR1 is LNHDA and CDR2 SQIVND (reference sequence). The CDR3 runs to 14 residues. Germline trimming cut 6 bases from V and 8 bases from J; bases unmatched to any gene: 8. The CDR3 region is CASSLQGAVEKLFF. In DNA form, the CDR3 reads TGTGCCAGTAGCCTCCAGGGGGCGGTCGAAAAACTGTTTTTT.

This chain uses TRBV9 with TRBJ2-7; 7 bases agree with TRBD2. The V gene end was trimmed by 0 bases and the J gene end by 2 bases; junction bases not matched to a gene: 5. Germline lookup yields CDR1 SGDLS and CDR2 YYNGEE. There are 15 residues in the CDR3. The CDR3 DNA is TGTGCCAGCAGCGTAGATCCTAGCGGAACCTACGAGCAGTACTTC. It is translated as CASSVDPSGTYEQYF.

This chain uses TRBV30 with TRBJ1-5; D unclear. CDR1 is GTSNPN, CDR2 SVGIG, per germline (reference sequence). Trimming took off 2 bases at V and 5 bases at J, with 10 bases between the two ends. The CDR3 loop spans 13 amino acids. CDR3 region: CAWSNGYDQPQHF. In nucleotides, the CDR3 is TGTGCCTGGAGTAACGGTTATGATCAGCCCCAGCATTTT.

The genes are TRBV7-2 and TRBJ1-2; no clear D. The CDR3 is 15 residues long. Trimming removed 1 base at V and 3 bases at J, with 12 bases between. Germline CDR1 reads SGHTA; CDR2 reads FQGNSA. The CDR3 sequence is CASSLDVQVDYGYTF. CDR3 nucleotide sequence: TGTGCCAGCAGCTTAGATGTGCAGGTTGACTATGGCTACACCTTC.

There are a few counts of this clone. This sequence joins TRBV2 and TRBJ1-2; 9 bases align to TRBD1. The V gene end was trimmed by 5 bases and the J gene end by 4 bases; junction bases not matched to a gene: 2. There are 13 residues in the CDR3. CDR1 and CDR2 from the germline V gene are SNHLY and FYNNEI. CDR3 residues: CASSPGQGYGYTF. In DNA, the CDR3 is TGTGCCAGCAGTCCGGGACAGGGCTATGGCTACACCTTC.

The chain combines TRBV9 with TRBJ1-4, with 8 bases fitting TRBD1. Germline-derived CDR1 and CDR2 are SGDLS and YYNGEE. CDR3 length: 17 amino acids. After removal of 2 bases from V and 7 bases from J, the junction contained 13 bases not matched to a gene. As DNA, the CDR3 is TGTGCCAGCAGCGTCCCCCCCGGACAGGGTTATCGTGAAAAACTGTTTTTT. Protein product: CASSVPPGQGYREKLFF.

This chain connects TRBV29-1 to TRBJ2-7; 9 nucleotides align to TRBD2. The CDR3 consists of 16 residues. The trim removed 6 bases at V and 4 bases at J, leaving 16 bases unmatched. Looked up from germline, CDR1 is SQVTM and CDR2 is ANQGSEA. CDR3 coding DNA: TGCAGCGTAGTCATTGGACTAGCGTTTAGGCGGTACGAGCAGTACTTC. The encoded protein is CSVVIGLAFRRYEQYF.

DNA of the CDR3: TGTGCCAGCAGTTCGCCACAGGGGGTGGGAAACACTGAAGCTTTCTTT. Encoded protein: CASSSPQGVGNTEAFF. The chain employs TRBV28 and TRBJ1-1; 8 bases are a match to TRBD1. V shed 4 bases and J 2 bases; nucleotides not matched to a gene: 9. The CDR3 consists of 16 residues. Germline-derived CDR1 and CDR2 are MDHEN and SYDVKM.

J is TRBJ2-4 and V is TRBV29-1; D ambiguous. Germline CDR1 reads SQVTM; CDR2 reads ANQGSEA. This CDR3 has 16 residues. The V gene lost 7 bases and the J gene lost 0 bases, with 19 bases spanning the gap. CDR3 sequence reads: CSALGGRSGAKNIQYF. The CDR3 region has the DNA TGCAGCGCCCTAGGCGGCCGGTCGGGAGCCAAAAACATTCAGTACTTC.

The chain joins TRBV4-2 to TRBJ2-1, with 10 nucleotides matching TRBD2. The germline V gene encodes CDR1 LGHNA and CDR2 YNFKEQ. The CDR3 spans 17 residues. The V segment lost 1 base and the J segment 1 base; nucleotides outside the gene matches: 4. The CDR3 reads CASSQADSGRSYNEQFF. The CDR3 DNA follows: TGTGCCAGCAGCCAAGCTGATAGCGGGAGGTCCTACAATGAGCAGTTCTTC.

This chain connects TRBV7-9 to TRBJ2-5; 7 bases are a match to TRBD1. Germline CDR1 is SEHNR and CDR2 is FQNEAQ (reference sequence). The CDR3 totals 17 residues. V lost 4 bases and J lost 0; bases outside the gene matches: 11. The CDR3: CASSSLTGQLYQETQYF. CDR3 coding DNA: TGTGCCAGCAGCTCCCTTACGGGACAGCTTTACCAAGAGACCCAGTACTTC.

The V gene is TRBV5-8, the J gene TRBJ2-7; 8 positions match TRBD2. This CDR3 has 15 amino acids. Looked up from germline, CDR1 is SGHTS and CDR2 is YDEGEE. V was clipped by 4 bases and J by 0 bases; unmatched bases: 6. The CDR3 protein is CASSPGLARSYEQYF. DNA of the CDR3: TGTGCCAGCAGCCCAGGACTAGCCCGCTCCTACGAGCAGTACTTC.

The rearrangement uses TRBV6-1 and TRBJ1-5; TRBD1 matches 7 bases. CDR1 and CDR2 (germline): MNHNS, SASEGT. The CDR3 is 15 amino acids. Germline trimming cut 6 bases from V and 1 base from J; bases unmatched to any gene: 6. CDR3 bases: TGTGCCAGCAGAGATGACAGGGCGAGCAATCAGCCCCAGCATTTT. It translates to CASRDDRASNQPQHF.

This chain uses TRBV5-1 with TRBJ1-2; no reliable D call. Germline-derived CDR1 and CDR2 are SGHRS and YFSETQ. The V gene lost 3 bases and the J gene lost 0 bases, with 6 bases spanning the gap. CDR3 length: 13 residues. The CDR3 DNA reads TGCGCCAGCAGCTCGTCGGCTAACTATGGCTACACCTTC. Protein product: CASSSSANYGYTF.

This chain joins TRBV4-1 and TRBJ1-3; 10 bases match TRBD1. Germline V lookup: CDR1 MGHRA, CDR2 YSYEKL. The J segment lost 0 bases and the V segment lost 3 bases, leaving 14 bases of the junction unmatched. The CDR3 loop spans 20 amino acids. CDR3 sequence reads: CASSHATGGAYPLSGNTIYF. CDR3 DNA: TGCGCCAGCAGCCATGCGACAGGGGGCGCCTACCCTCTCTCTGGAAACACCATATATTTT.

This chain links TRBV7-9 with TRBJ1-6, with D perhaps matching TRBD1 (5 bases). Between the trimmed V and J ends, which lost 7 bases and 9 bases, there was a span of 13 bases. The CDR3 covers 13 residues. Per germline, CDR1 SEHNR and CDR2 FQNEAQ (reference sequence). In DNA, the CDR3 is TGTGCCAGCAATGGACAATCAAGTTCACCCCTCCACTTT. Amino acids: CASNGQSSSPLHF.

The chain recombines TRBV6-6 with TRBJ2-7; TRBD1 agrees at 10 bases. Per germline, CDR1 MNHNY and CDR2 SVGAGI (reference sequence). V lost 2 bases to trimming and J lost 2 bases; unmatched junction nucleotides: 3. The CDR3 loop spans 15 amino acids. The CDR3 region is CASSYGQGVTYEQYF. CDR3 DNA: TGTGCCAGCAGTTACGGACAGGGGGTAACCTACGAGCAGTACTTC.

This clone was recorded once. This chain uses TRBV11-2 with TRBJ2-5; D might be TRBD2 (6 bases). Germline assignment: CDR1 SGHAT and CDR2 FQNNGV. Deletions cut 1 base from V and 10 bases from J, with 16 bases between. The CDR3 loop spans 14 amino acids. CDR3 loop: CASSLVEEVGGQYF. The CDR3 nucleotides are TGTGCCAGCAGCTTAGTCGAGGAGGTGGGGGGCCAGTACTTC.

V usage is TRBV6-4 and J usage is TRBJ1-2; D not certain. V lost 3 bases to trimming and J lost 0 bases, with 5 bases between them. CDR3 size: 13 residues. Germline V gene data show CDR1 as MRHNA and CDR2 as SNTAGT. The DNA of the CDR3 is TGTGCCAGCAGTGAAGAGGCTAACTATGGCTACACCTTC. Encoded protein: CASSEEANYGYTF.

The J gene is TRBJ2-5, the V gene TRBV11-3; weak D call: TRBD2 (6 bases). The CDR3 consists of 14 residues. Germline V gene lookup returns CDR1 SGHNT and CDR2 YENEEA. V was pared by 5 bases and J by 3 bases, with 13 bases between. For the CDR3, the DNA is TGTGCCAGCAGCCCCGGGACTCTAGAAGAGACCCAGTACTTC. Its translation: CASSPGTLEETQYF. Drawing the rest from reference TRBV11-3 and TRBJ2-5, the complete variable domain is EAGVVQSPRYKIIEKKQPVAFWCNPISGHNTLYWYLQNLGQGPELLIRYENEEAVDDSQLPKDRFSAERLKGVDSTLKIQPAELGDSAVYLCASSPGTLEETQYFGPGTRLLVL.